These 31 T cell receptor beta chains came from one sample sequenced in a study of blood T cell repertoires in COVID-19. Some clones are missing from TCRdb's copy, which holds only in-frame ones; the method was immunoSEQ multiplex PCR. This table has some 140,000 clones, 70% to 90% appearing once. The sample comprised peripheral blood. The receptors shown here come from a man aged 60 to 75 with COVID-19, enrolled during active disease.

V gene TRBV2 combines with J gene TRBJ2-5, with D maybe TRBD2 (7 bases). With 10 bases removed from V and 5 bases from J, the gap between germline ends came to 26 bases. The CDR3 runs 16 residues. CDR1 SNHLY and CDR2 FYNNEI come from the germline V gene. The CDR3 here is CATRSGRGAVVETQYF. The CDR3 nucleotides are TGTGCCACTAGAAGCGGTCGGGGGGCCGTCGTGGAGACCCAGTACTTC.

The V gene is TRBV7-2, the J gene TRBJ2-5, with D possibly TRBD2 on 6 matching bases. The CDR3 length is 13 residues. V was trimmed by 8 bases and J by 0 bases, leaving 10 bases between them. CDR1 is SGHTA and CDR2 is FQGNSA in the germline V gene. The CDR3 reads CASAGQYQETQYF. The CDR3 DNA follows: TGTGCCAGCGCGGGGCAGTACCAAGAGACCCAGTACTTC.

The V and J genes are TRBV29-1 and TRBJ2-3; 7 nucleotides align to TRBD2. V shed 5 bases, J shed 3 bases, and the junction held 8 bases outside the gene matches. Germline values: CDR1 SQVTM, CDR2 ANQGSEA. This CDR3 region has 14 residues. Here the CDR3 reads CSVTVWGGTDTQYF. The CDR3 coding sequence is TGCAGCGTTACCGTTTGGGGGGGGACAGATACGCAGTATTTT.

The chain recombines TRBV19 with TRBJ1-5, with 9 bases aligning to TRBD1. This CDR3 has 16 amino acids. Trimming took 8 bases from V and 1 from J; bases not matched to a gene: 9. The germline gives CDR1 LNHDA, CDR2 SQIVND (reference sequence). CDR3 in amino acids: CASQPRQGVSNQPQHF. Written as DNA, the CDR3 is TGTGCCAGTCAACCGCGACAGGGGGTGAGCAATCAGCCCCAGCATTTT.

The chain combines TRBV2 with TRBJ2-5; D unclear. The CDR3 is 14 residues long. Trimming removed 4 bases from V and 1 base from J, with 10 bases in between. Germline V gives CDR1 SNHLY, CDR2 FYNNEI. The DNA for the CDR3 is TGTGCCAGCAGTGCGCTGCAGGCCCAAGAGACCCAGTACTTC. This gives the protein CASSALQAQETQYF.

The chain couples TRBV18 to TRBJ1-2; possible D gene TRBD1, 5 bases. Germline-derived CDR1 and CDR2 are KGHSH and LQKENI. CDR3 length equals 15 residues. V lost 6 bases to trimming and J lost 4 bases, with 18 bases between them. The CDR3 protein is CASSRAADPSYGYTF. CDR3 bases: TGTGCCAGCTCCAGGGCGGCAGATCCCTCCTATGGCTACACCTTC.

The chain recombines TRBV24-1 with TRBJ1-1; the D gene is possibly TRBD1 (5 bases). Germline V gene data show CDR1 as KGHDR and CDR2 as SFDVKD. V lost 4 bases, J lost 7 bases, and 12 bases lay in between. The CDR3 has 13 amino acids. The CDR3 DNA is TGTGCCACCAGTGACCGGGGACTCAGTGAAGCTTTCTTT. Translation: CATSDRGLSEAFF.

This chain uses TRBV2 with TRBJ2-2, with D perhaps matching TRBD2 (6 bases). The V gene lost 4 bases and the J gene lost 4 bases, with 10 bases spanning the gap. Germline-derived CDR1 and CDR2 are SNHLY and FYNNEI. This CDR3 has 14 residues. As DNA, the CDR3 is TGTGCCAGCAGTGTGCAGGGAGGCACCGGGGAGCTGTTTTTT. This gives the protein CASSVQGGTGELFF.

The chain employs TRBV19 and TRBJ2-1, with D maybe TRBD2 (6 bases). The V gene lost 1 base and the J gene lost 2 bases, with 12 bases spanning the gap. Germline V gives CDR1 LNHDA, CDR2 SQIVND (reference sequence). CDR3 size: 16 residues. The CDR3 protein is CASSIVLARAYNEQFF. The CDR3 DNA reads as TGTGCCAGTAGTATAGTTCTAGCGCGGGCCTACAATGAGCAGTTCTTC.

This chain's CDR3 is CASSSGLAGEDEQFF. The DNA of the CDR3 is TGCGCCAGCAGCTCCGGACTAGCGGGAGAGGATGAGCAGTTCTTC. This chain links TRBV5-1 with TRBJ2-1; 13 bases align to TRBD2. The CDR3 contains 15 residues. The ends lost 3 bases at V and 8 bases at J; junction bases unmatched: 5. Germline CDR1 is SGHRS and CDR2 is YFSETQ.

This chain joins TRBV5-5 and TRBJ2-2; 8 bases line up with TRBD1. There are 17 residues in the CDR3. With V trimmed by 3 bases and J by 8 bases, 15 bases remained unmatched. The germline gives CDR1 SGHKS, CDR2 YYEKEE (reference sequence). The CDR3 coding sequence is TGTGCCAGCAGCTCCCATTTTAACAGGGGGGTTAGAGGGGAGCTGTTTTTT. Protein: CASSSHFNRGVRGELFF.

V is TRBV27 and J is TRBJ1-1, with 8 bases lining up with TRBD1. The CDR3 extends over 16 amino acids. Germline V gives CDR1 MNHEY, CDR2 SMNVEV (reference sequence). V dropped 6 bases and J dropped 5; count of bases not matched to a gene: 14. CDR3 in DNA: TGTGCCAGCAGCCACAACGGACAGGGTTCGGGGACTGAAGCTTTCTTT. This encodes CASSHNGQGSGTEAFF.

This clone was seen only once. J is TRBJ1-1 and V is TRBV18; a weak D match, TRBD1 (6 bases). The length of the CDR3 is 14 residues. Trimming shortened V by 6 bases and J by 5 bases, and 16 bases separated the two germline ends. CDR1 and CDR2 (germline): KGHSH, LQKENI. Here the CDR3 reads CASSVTGNPTEAFF. As DNA, the CDR3 is TGTGCCAGCTCGGTCACAGGGAATCCGACTGAAGCTTTCTTT.

The chain employs TRBV27 and TRBJ2-5; 11 nucleotides agree with TRBD2. Germline CDR1 is MNHEY and CDR2 is SMNVEV (reference sequence). Trimming at V came to 5 bases and at J to 3 bases, leaving 5 bases not matched to a gene. CDR3 length: 15 residues. CDR3 amino acids: CASSHLTSGKETQYF. The CDR3 DNA sequence: TGTGCCAGCAGTCACCTGACTAGCGGGAAAGAGACCCAGTACTTC.

The chain joins TRBV6-2 or TRBV6-3 to TRBJ1-5; no reliable D call. V dropped 2 bases and J dropped 6 bases, with 8 bases sitting between them. Germline assignment: CDR1 MNHEY and CDR2 SVGEGT. The CDR3 has 13 amino acids. The CDR3 sequence is CASSYAGFQPQHF. The CDR3 bases are TGTGCCAGCAGTTACGCAGGCTTTCAGCCCCAGCATTTT.

This rearrangement joins TRBV3-1 (or the pseudogene TRBV3-2) to TRBJ1-3; the match to TRBD1 covers 8 bases. The CDR3 extends over 17 amino acids. The ends lost 3 bases at V and 2 bases at J; junction bases unmatched: 9. Germline V gives CDR1 LGHDT, CDR2 YNNKEL (reference sequence). The CDR3: CASSHLIQGATGNTIYF. DNA of the CDR3: TGTGCCAGCAGCCACCTAATCCAGGGGGCTACTGGAAACACCATATATTTT.

The rearrangement links TRBV25-1 to TRBJ2-1; D uncertain. The CDR3 runs 13 residues. The germline V gene has CDR1 MGHDK and CDR2 SYGVNS. The ends were cut back, 7 bases at V and 6 bases at J, with 13 bases in the middle. The chain's CDR3 is CASTRFSANEQFF. The CDR3 DNA follows: TGTGCCAGCACCAGGTTTTCGGCCAATGAGCAGTTCTTC.

V is TRBV28 and J is TRBJ2-2, with TRBD2 identical over 10 bases. Germline V gene sequence: CDR1 MDHEN, CDR2 SYDVKM. The CDR3 is 17 residues long. J gave up 1 base and V 5 bases, and 7 bases lay outside the gene matches. The CDR3 loop is CASSKGRLAGNTGELFF. The CDR3 nucleotides read TGTGCCAGCAGTAAGGGTAGACTAGCGGGGAACACCGGGGAGCTGTTTTTT.

This rearrangement joins TRBV20-1 to TRBJ2-7; 7 positions match TRBD2. The trim removed 3 bases at V and 6 bases at J, leaving 2 bases unmatched. The CDR3 covers 11 residues. Germline CDR1 is DFQATT and CDR2 is SNEGSKA (reference sequence). The CDR3 sequence: CSARGGSEQYF. CDR3 sequence (DNA): TGCAGTGCTAGGGGGGGGAGCGAGCAGTACTTC.

The rearrangement links TRBV24-1 to TRBJ2-2; 9 positions match TRBD2. This CDR3 is 15 amino acids long. Germline V lookup: CDR1 KGHDR, CDR2 SFDVKD. The trim removed 5 bases at V and 2 bases at J, leaving 2 bases unmatched. CDR3: CATSGLAVNTGELFF. In nucleotides, the CDR3 is TGTGCCACCAGTGGACTAGCGGTTAACACCGGGGAGCTGTTTTTT.

V and J are TRBV4-3 and TRBJ1-3; no definite D call. Germline CDR1 reads LGHNA; CDR2 reads YSLEER. The CDR3 spans 12 residues. Deletions cut 3 bases from V and 4 bases from J, with 4 bases between. CDR3 bases: TGCGCCAGCAGCCATACAGGAAACACCATATATTTT. Protein product: CASSHTGNTIYF.

V usage is TRBV9 and J usage is TRBJ2-5; D not certain. Germline CDR1 SGDLS, CDR2 YYNGEE. This CDR3 spans 13 amino acids. Trimming removed 0 bases at V and 5 bases at J, with 8 bases between. CDR3 protein: CASSVDWAETQYF. The CDR3 DNA sequence: TGTGCCAGCAGCGTAGATTGGGCCGAGACCCAGTACTTC. The full variable domain, with the rest looked up from reference TRBV9 and TRBJ2-5, is DSGVTQTPKHLITATGQRVTLRCSPRSGDLSVYWYQQSLDQGLQFLIQYYNGEERAKGNILERFSAQQFPDLHSELNLSSLELGDSALYFCASSVDWAETQYFGPGTRLLVL.

The chain links TRBV16 to TRBJ1-1; 7 nucleotides match TRBD1. CDR1 KGHSY and CDR2 FQNENV come from the germline V gene. The CDR3 is 14 residues long. Trimming took 2 bases from V and 8 from J; bases not matched to a gene: 8. CDR3 loop: CASSQAGGGAEAFF. The CDR3 DNA reads as TGTGCCAGCAGCCAAGCAGGGGGTGGTGCGGAAGCTTTCTTT.

The chain combines TRBV5-5 with TRBJ2-3; D perhaps matches TRBD1 (6 bases). The ends were cut back, 2 bases at V and 2 bases at J, with 15 bases in the middle. Per the germline V gene, CDR1 is SGHKS and CDR2 is YYEKEE (reference sequence). The CDR3 runs 16 residues. Here the CDR3 DNA reads TGTGCCAGCAGCTTTCGGACAGAGACTAACACAGATACGCAGTATTTT. This codes for CASSFRTETNTDTQYF.

This clone was seen a single time. DNA of the CDR3: TGTGCCAGCAGCTTGAACAGACTGAACACTGAAGCTTTCTTT. It specifies CASSLNRLNTEAFF. The chain carries TRBV5-6 and TRBJ1-1; D is ambiguous. The CDR3 spans 14 residues. Trimming took off 1 base at V and 0 bases at J, with 7 bases between the two ends. Germline CDR1 SGHDT, CDR2 YYEEEE.

The chain has TRBV7-9 and TRBJ2-5, with a possible D match to TRBD2 (6 bases). The germline V and J ends were trimmed by 7 bases and 9 bases, with 24 bases remaining between them. Germline assignment: CDR1 SEHNR and CDR2 FQNEAQ (reference sequence). CDR3 size: 15 residues. Here the CDR3 DNA reads TGTGCCAGCACCGACACCTTGGGAGGCCAAGCAGCCCAGTACTTC. Translated: CASTDTLGGQAAQYF.

This rearrangement joins TRBV2 to TRBJ2-4; D unclear. CDR1 SNHLY and CDR2 FYNNEI come from the germline V gene. The CDR3 loop spans 15 amino acids. V dropped 4 bases and J dropped 0 bases, with 10 bases sitting between them. The CDR3 spells CASSGQNIAKNIQYF. The CDR3 coding sequence is TGTGCCAGCAGTGGGCAGAACATAGCCAAAAACATTCAGTACTTC.

This clone was counted between two and nine times. CDR3 sequence (DNA): TGCGCCAGCAGCTCCCCGACCTCTAGGGACAGGGGGGAGACCCAGTACTTC. Its protein is CASSSPTSRDRGETQYF. The chain has TRBV4-1 and TRBJ2-5, with TRBD1 matching 11 bases. The germline CDR1 and CDR2 sequences are MGHRA and YSYEKL. The CDR3 is made up of 17 amino acids. J gave up 5 bases and V 5 bases, and 13 bases lay outside the gene matches.

The V call is TRBV7-3, the J call TRBJ2-5; 9 bases are a match to TRBD2. V was clipped by 5 bases and J by 2 bases; unmatched bases: 3. From germline, CDR1 is SGHTA and CDR2 FQGTGA. The CDR3 extends over 14 amino acids. CDR3 amino acids: CASSPSGAQETQYF. The CDR3 DNA reads TGTGCCAGCAGCCCTAGCGGGGCTCAAGAGACCCAGTACTTC.

This clone appeared once. The chain combines TRBV19 with TRBJ1-2; the D gene is possibly TRBD1 (5 bases). This CDR3 has 14 amino acids. V was clipped by 1 base and J by 5 bases, with 11 bases between them. Germline CDR1 is LNHDA and CDR2 is SQIVND (reference sequence). The CDR3: CASSIAGQRYGYTF. CDR3 DNA: TGTGCCAGTAGTATAGCAGGGCAACGGTATGGCTACACCTTC. Full variable domain (rest looked up from reference TRBV19 and TRBJ1-2): DGGITQSPKYLFRKEGQNVTLSCEQNLNHDAMYWYRQDPGQGLRLIYYSQIVNDFQKGDIAEGYSVSREKKESFPLTVTSAQKNPTAFYLCASSIAGQRYGYTFGSGTRLTVV.

The J gene is TRBJ1-4, the V gene TRBV28, with TRBD1 identical over 8 bases. The V segment lost 5 bases and the J segment 7 bases; nucleotides outside the gene matches: 6. The length of the CDR3 is 14 residues. CDR1 and CDR2 (germline): MDHEN, SYDVKM. CDR3 residues: CASSIQGASEKLFF. CDR3 in DNA: TGTGCCAGCAGTATCCAGGGGGCGAGTGAAAAACTGTTTTTT.